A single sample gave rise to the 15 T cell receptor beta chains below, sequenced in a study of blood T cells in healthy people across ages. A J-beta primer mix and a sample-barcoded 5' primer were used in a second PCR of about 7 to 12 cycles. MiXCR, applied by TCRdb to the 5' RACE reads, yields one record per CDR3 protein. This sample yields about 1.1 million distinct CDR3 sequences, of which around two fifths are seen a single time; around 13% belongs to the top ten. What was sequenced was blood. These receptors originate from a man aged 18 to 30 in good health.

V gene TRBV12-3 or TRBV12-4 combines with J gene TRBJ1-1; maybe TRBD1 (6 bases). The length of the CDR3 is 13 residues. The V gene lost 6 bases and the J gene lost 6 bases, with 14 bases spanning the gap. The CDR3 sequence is CASSPQGLAEAFF. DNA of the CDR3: TGTGCCAGCAGCCCACAGGGTCTCGCTGAAGCTTTCTTT.

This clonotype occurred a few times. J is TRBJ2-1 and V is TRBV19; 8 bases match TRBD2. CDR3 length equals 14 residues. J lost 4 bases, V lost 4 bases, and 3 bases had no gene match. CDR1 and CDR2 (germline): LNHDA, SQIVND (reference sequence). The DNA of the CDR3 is TGTGCCAGTAGTACAGCGGGGGCGTACAATGAGCAGTTCTTC. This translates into CASSTAGAYNEQFF.

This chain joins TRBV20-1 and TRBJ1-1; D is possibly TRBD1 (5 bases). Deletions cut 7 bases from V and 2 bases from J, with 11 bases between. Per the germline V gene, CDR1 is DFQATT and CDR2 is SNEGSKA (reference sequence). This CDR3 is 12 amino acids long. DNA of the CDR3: TGCAGTGGGGGAGGGGATAACACTGAAGCTTTCTTT. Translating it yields CSGGGDNTEAFF.

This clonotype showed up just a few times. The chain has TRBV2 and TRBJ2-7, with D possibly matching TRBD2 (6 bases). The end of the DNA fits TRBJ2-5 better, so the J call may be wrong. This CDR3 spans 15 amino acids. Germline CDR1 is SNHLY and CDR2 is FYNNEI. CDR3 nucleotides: TGTGCCAGCAGTGAAGGTACCGGCGGAGGGGAGACCCAGTACTTC. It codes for CASSEGTGGGETQYF.

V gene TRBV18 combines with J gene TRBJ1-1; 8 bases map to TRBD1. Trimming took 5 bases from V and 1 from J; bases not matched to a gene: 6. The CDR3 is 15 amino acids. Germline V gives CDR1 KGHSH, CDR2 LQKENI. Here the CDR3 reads CASSSGQVSNTEAFF. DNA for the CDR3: TGTGCCAGCTCATCGGGACAGGTCTCGAACACTGAAGCTTTCTTT.

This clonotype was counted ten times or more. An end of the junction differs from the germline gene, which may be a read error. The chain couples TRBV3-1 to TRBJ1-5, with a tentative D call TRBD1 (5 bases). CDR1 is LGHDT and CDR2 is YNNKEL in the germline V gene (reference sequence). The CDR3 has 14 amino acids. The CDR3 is CASSQDRGGQPQHF. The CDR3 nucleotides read TGCGCCAGCAGCCAAGATAGGGGTGGACAGCCCCAGCATTTT.

The CDR3 loop reads CASSPYGSSGGEWAQYF. DNA for the CDR3: TGTGCCAGCAGCCCATACGGTTCCTCAGGGGGGGAATGGGCGCAGTATTTT. The genes are TRBV9 and TRBJ2-3; D assignment may be TRBD1 or TRBD2 (7 bases each). CDR1 SGDLS and CDR2 YYNGEE come from the germline V gene. The CDR3 has 17 amino acids. Trimming removed 4 bases from V and 10 bases from J, with 28 bases in between.

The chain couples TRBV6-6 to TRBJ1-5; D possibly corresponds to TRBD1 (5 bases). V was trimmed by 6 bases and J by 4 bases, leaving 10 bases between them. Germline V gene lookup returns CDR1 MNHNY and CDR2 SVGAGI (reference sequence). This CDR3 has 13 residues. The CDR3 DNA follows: TGTGCCAGCAGGAGGGACGGAAATCAGCCCCAGCATTTT. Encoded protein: CASRRDGNQPQHF.

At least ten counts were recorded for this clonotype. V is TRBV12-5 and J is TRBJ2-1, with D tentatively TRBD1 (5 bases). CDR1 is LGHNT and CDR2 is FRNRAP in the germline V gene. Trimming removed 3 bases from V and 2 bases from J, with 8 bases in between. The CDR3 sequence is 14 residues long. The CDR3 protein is CASGFPGPYNEQFF. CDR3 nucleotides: TGTGCTAGTGGTTTCCCAGGGCCCTACAATGAGCAGTTCTTC.

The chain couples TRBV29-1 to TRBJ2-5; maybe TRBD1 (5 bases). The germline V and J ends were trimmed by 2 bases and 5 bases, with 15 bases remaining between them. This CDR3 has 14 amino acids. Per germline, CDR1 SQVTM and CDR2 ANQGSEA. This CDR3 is CSVERGSARETQYF. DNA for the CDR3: TGCAGCGTTGAAAGGGGTTCCGCTAGGGAGACCCAGTACTTC.

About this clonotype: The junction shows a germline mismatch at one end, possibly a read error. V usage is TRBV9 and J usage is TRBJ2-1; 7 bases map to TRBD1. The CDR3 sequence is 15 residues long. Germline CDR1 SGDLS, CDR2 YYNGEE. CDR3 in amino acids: CASSVGQGGYNGQFF. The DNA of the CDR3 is TGTGCCAGCAGCGTAGGACAGGGTGGCTACAATGGGCAGTTCTTC. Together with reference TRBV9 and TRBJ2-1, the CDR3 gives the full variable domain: DSGVTQTPKHLITATGQRVTLRCSPRSGDLSVYWYQQSLDQGLQFLIQYYNGEERAKGNILERFSAQQFPDLHSELNLSSLELGDSALYFCASSVGQGGYNGQFFGPGTRLTVL.

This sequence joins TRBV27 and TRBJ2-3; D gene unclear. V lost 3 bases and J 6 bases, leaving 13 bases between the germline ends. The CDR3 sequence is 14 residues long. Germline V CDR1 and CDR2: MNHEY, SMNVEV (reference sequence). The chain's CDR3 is CASSLPDAQDTQYF. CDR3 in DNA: TGTGCCAGCAGTTTGCCCGACGCCCAGGATACGCAGTATTTT.

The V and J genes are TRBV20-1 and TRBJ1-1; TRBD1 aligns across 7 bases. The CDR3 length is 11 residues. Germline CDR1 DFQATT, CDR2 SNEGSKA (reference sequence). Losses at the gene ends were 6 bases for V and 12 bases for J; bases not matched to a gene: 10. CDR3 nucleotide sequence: TGCAGTGCCACGGACAGGTTGGGGACTTTCTTT. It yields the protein CSATDRLGTFF.

In DNA form, the CDR3 reads TGTGCCAGCTCACCACCCCTCCTAGCTCGGAATGAGCAGTTCTTC. Translation gives CASSPPLLARNEQFF. The chain recombines TRBV18 with TRBJ2-1; D might be TRBD2 (5 bases). V was trimmed by 0 bases and J by 7 bases, leaving 13 bases between them. This CDR3 comprises 15 residues. In germline, CDR1 is KGHSH, CDR2 LQKENI.

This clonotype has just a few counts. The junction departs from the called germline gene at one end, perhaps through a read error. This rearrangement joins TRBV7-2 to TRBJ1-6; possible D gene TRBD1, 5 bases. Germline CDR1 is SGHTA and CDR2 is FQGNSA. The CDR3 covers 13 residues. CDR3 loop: CASSLGENSPLHF. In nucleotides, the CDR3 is TGTGCCAGCAGTTTAGGGGAAAATTCACCCCTCCACTTT.